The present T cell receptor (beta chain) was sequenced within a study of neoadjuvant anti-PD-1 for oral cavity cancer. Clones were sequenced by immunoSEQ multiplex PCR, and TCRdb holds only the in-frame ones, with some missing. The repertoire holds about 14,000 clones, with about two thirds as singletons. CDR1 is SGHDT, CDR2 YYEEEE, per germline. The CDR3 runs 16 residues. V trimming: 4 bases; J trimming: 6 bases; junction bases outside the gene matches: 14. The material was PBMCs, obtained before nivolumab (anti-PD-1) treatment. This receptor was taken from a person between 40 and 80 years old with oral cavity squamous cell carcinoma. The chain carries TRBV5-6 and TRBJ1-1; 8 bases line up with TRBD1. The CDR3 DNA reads TGTGCCAGCAGCCGACAGGGGACTTGGGCGGTCGCTGAAGCTTTCTTT. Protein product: CASSRQGTWAVAEAFF.